This TCR beta chain originates from a study of control samples from healthy donors and cancer patients. Profiled with immunoSEQ multiplex PCR; TCRdb holds only in-frame clones, not every one. The sample includes approximately 140,000 clones, 91% seen only once; the top ten take around 7.3%. This clone has a single count. V was clipped by 6 bases and J by 4 bases; unmatched bases: 13. Germline V gives CDR1 LGHDT, CDR2 YNNKEL (reference sequence). The CDR3 contains 16 residues. V and J are TRBV3-1 (or the pseudogene TRBV3-2) and TRBJ2-5; the match to TRBD2 covers 8 bases. The clonotype was recovered from a man aged 18-30 years in good health. Sequences were obtained from blood. The CDR3 region is CASSPRWGLVVETQYF. CDR3 nucleotides: TGTGCCAGCAGTCCCCGATGGGGACTAGTCGTAGAGACCCAGTACTTC.